This entry lists 25 T cell receptor beta chains sequenced from one sample in a study of T cell repertoires in cytomegalovirus infection. TCRdb used MiXCR to reprocess the reads, holding one entry per CDR3 protein. The sample consists of 100,000 or so distinct CDR3 sequences, less than 25% of them appearing once. The sample comprised CD8+ T cells from PBMCs. The source of these receptors is a human donor in good health (CMV status not recorded). Some clones in this sample may be carry-over from other donors' samples.

V gene TRBV4-2 combines with J gene TRBJ2-1; maybe TRBD1 (6 bases). The length of the CDR3 is 13 residues. V dropped 1 base and J dropped 5 bases, with 6 bases sitting between them. Germline CDR1 LGHNA, CDR2 YNFKEQ. This CDR3 reads CASSQGQDNEQFF. The CDR3 nucleotides read TGTGCCAGCAGCCAAGGACAGGACAATGAGCAGTTCTTC.

This clonotype has at least ten counts. The V and J genes are TRBV7-8 and TRBJ1-5; D ambiguous. V was trimmed by 5 bases and J by 0 bases, leaving 23 bases between them. The CDR3 covers 19 residues. Germline CDR1 reads SGHVS; CDR2 reads FQNEAQ. The CDR3 protein is CASSDRTDDPFYSNQPQHF. The CDR3 DNA reads TGTGCCAGCAGCGACCGGACTGACGACCCATTCTATAGCAATCAGCCCCAGCATTTT.

This chain connects TRBV29-1 to TRBJ2-3, with D maybe TRBD2 (6 bases). CDR1 is SQVTM and CDR2 is ANQGSEA in the germline V gene. This CDR3 region has 12 residues. With 7 bases removed from V and 4 bases from J, the gap between germline ends came to 12 bases. CDR3 DNA: TGCAGCGCCCCGGGGACTCCAGATACGCAGTATTTT. It specifies CSAPGTPDTQYF.

The CDR3 coding sequence is TGTGCCAGCTCACACCCGAGCGGACAGATCTTTACCCAAGAGACCCAGTACTTC. Translation: CASSHPSGQIFTQETQYF. The chain links TRBV18 to TRBJ2-5; maybe TRBD1 (6 bases). CDR1 and CDR2 from the germline V gene are KGHSH and LQKENI. V lost 4 bases and J lost 1, with 22 bases in between. The CDR3 length is 18 residues.

This clonotype came up a few times. This sequence joins TRBV6-2 or TRBV6-3 and TRBJ1-5; D is ambiguous. Germline-derived CDR1 and CDR2 are MNHEY and SVGEGT. Trimming cost V 6 bases and J 1 base, with 10 bases left between them. CDR3 length: 14 residues. The CDR3 bases are TGTGCCAGCAGACCCTCTTGGAGCAATCAGCCCCAGCATTTT. Translation gives CASRPSWSNQPQHF.

This clonotype was recorded at least ten times. This chain uses TRBV27 with TRBJ2-2; D is uncertain. CDR1 and CDR2 from the germline V gene are MNHEY and SMNVEV (reference sequence). This CDR3 region has 12 residues. With 7 bases removed from V and 4 bases from J, the gap between germline ends came to 7 bases. CDR3 DNA: TGTGCCAGCAACGGGCGCACCGGGGAGCTGTTTTTT. This gives the protein CASNGRTGELFF.

The chain has TRBV7-9 and TRBJ2-7, with 9 bases fitting TRBD1. The germline V gene encodes CDR1 SEHNR and CDR2 FQNEAQ (reference sequence). The CDR3 extends over 15 amino acids. The trim removed 1 base at V and 6 bases at J, leaving 7 bases unmatched. This CDR3 is CASSLVADRGSEQYF. CDR3 DNA: TGTGCCAGCAGCTTAGTAGCCGACAGGGGGTCCGAGCAGTACTTC.

This clonotype was detected ten times or more. The chain combines TRBV10-2 with TRBJ1-1, with no clear D. Germline lookup yields CDR1 WSHSY and CDR2 SAAADI. The CDR3 is 14 amino acids. V lost 0 bases and J lost 4, with 9 bases in between. In DNA, the CDR3 is TGCGCCAGCAGTGAGTCCGTGGGTTTCACTGAAGCTTTCTTT. Its protein product is CASSESVGFTEAFF.

This clonotype was counted ten times or more. CDR3 amino acids: CASRQLDIEQYF. DNA for the CDR3: TGTGCCAGCAGACAACTAGACATCGAGCAGTACTTC. The J gene is TRBJ2-7, the V gene TRBV7-9; D might be TRBD2 (5 bases). The V and J ends lost 6 bases and 6 bases respectively, with 12 bases between them. Germline CDR1 is SEHNR and CDR2 is FQNEAQ (reference sequence). The CDR3 runs 12 residues. Full variable domain (missing parts from reference TRBV7-9 and TRBJ2-7): DTGVSQNPRHKITKRGQNVTFRCDPISEHNRLYWYRQTLGQGPEFLTYFQNEAQLEKSRLLSDRFSAERPKGSFSTLEIQRTEQGDSAMYLCASRQLDIEQYFGPGTRLTVT.

This clonotype was seen many times. The chain links TRBV11-3 to TRBJ2-5; D perhaps matches TRBD1 (8 bases). V was pared by 5 bases and J by 4 bases, with 17 bases between. The CDR3 has 15 amino acids. Germline V CDR1 and CDR2: SGHNT, YENEEA. CDR3: CASSPETGEGETQYF. The CDR3 bases are TGTGCCAGCAGCCCGGAGACAGGGGAGGGAGAGACCCAGTACTTC.

This clonotype was found many times. CDR3 loop: CASSPGTGGDTGELFF. For the CDR3, the DNA is TGTGCCAGCAGTCCCGGGACAGGGGGTGACACCGGGGAGCTGTTTTTT. V and J are TRBV6-4 and TRBJ2-2; 11 bases agree with TRBD1. Germline values: CDR1 MRHNA, CDR2 SNTAGT. Trimming removed 5 bases from V and 3 bases from J; junction bases left unmatched: 5. There are 16 residues in the CDR3.

The rearrangement joins TRBV7-4 to TRBJ2-7; D uncertain. Germline V gene sequence: CDR1 SGHVT, CDR2 SQSDAQ. CDR3 length: 12 amino acids. V gave up 5 bases and J gave up 6 bases, with 11 bases separating them. The CDR3 protein is CASSPVISEQYF. Written as DNA, the CDR3 is TGTGCCAGCAGCCCCGTTATCTCCGAGCAGTACTTC.

This rearrangement joins TRBV29-1 to TRBJ2-5; TRBD1 agrees at 9 bases. The CDR3 length is 15 residues. Germline V gene sequence: CDR1 SQVTM, CDR2 ANQGSEA. V trimming: 6 bases; J trimming: 4 bases; junction bases outside the gene matches: 12. The CDR3 loop is CSVSGQGTIGETQYF. The CDR3 DNA reads as TGCAGCGTCTCCGGACAGGGGACGATTGGAGAGACCCAGTACTTC.

The table lists this clonotype with a few counts. The CDR3 region is CASSNSGGTTDTQYF. CDR3 bases: TGTGCCAGCAGTAATAGCGGGGGGACCACAGATACGCAGTATTTT. The V gene is TRBV27, the J gene TRBJ2-3; 10 bases line up with TRBD2. J was trimmed by 2 bases and V by 5 bases; bases with no gene match: 4. Germline V gene data show CDR1 as MNHEY and CDR2 as SMNVEV (reference sequence). This CDR3 has 15 residues.

This clonotype was counted a single time. V is TRBV4-1 and J is TRBJ2-7, with 10 nucleotides matching TRBD2. J gave up 4 bases and V 4 bases, and 7 bases lay outside the gene matches. Germline V gene sequence: CDR1 MGHRA, CDR2 YSYEKL. This CDR3 contains 15 residues. This CDR3 is CASSPYLAGVYEQYF. DNA of the CDR3: TGCGCCAGCAGCCCTTATCTAGCGGGAGTGTACGAGCAGTACTTC.

This clonotype was observed many times. V gene TRBV2 combines with J gene TRBJ1-1; 12 nucleotides match TRBD1. Germline V gives CDR1 SNHLY, CDR2 FYNNEI. The CDR3 totals 16 residues. V was pared by 3 bases and J by 3 bases, with 5 bases of the junction left unmatched. The CDR3 DNA is TGTGCCAGCAGTGAGGGGACAGGGGGCTGGGACACTGAAGCTTTCTTT. This gives the protein CASSEGTGGWDTEAFF.

This clonotype has ten or more counts. The chain couples TRBV7-8 to TRBJ2-1, with TRBD2 matching 14 bases. Germline loops: CDR1 SGHVS, CDR2 FQNEAQ. The CDR3 sequence is 16 residues long. The trim removed 5 bases at V and 7 bases at J, leaving 7 bases unmatched. CDR3 sequence reads: CASSETSGRAGNEQFF. Here the CDR3 DNA reads TGTGCCAGCAGCGAGACTAGCGGGAGGGCTGGGAATGAGCAGTTCTTC.

This clonotype was counted between two and nine times. The V gene is TRBV14, the J gene TRBJ2-7; D gene ambiguous. V gave up 0 bases and J gave up 3 bases, with 9 bases separating them. Per the germline V gene, CDR1 is SGHDN and CDR2 is FVKESK. The CDR3 spans 14 residues. The CDR3 region has the DNA TGTGCCAGCAGCCAAGAACGGCAGAGCTACGAGCAGTACTTC. Its protein is CASSQERQSYEQYF. The full variable domain, with the rest looked up from reference TRBV14 and TRBJ2-7, is EAGVTQFPSHSVIEKGQTVTLRCDPISGHDNLYWYRRVMGKEIKFLLHFVKESKQDESGMPNNRFLAERTGGTYSTLKVQPAELEDSGVYFCASSQERQSYEQYFGPGTRLTVT.

The rearrangement uses TRBV6-6 and TRBJ1-1; D is undetermined. The germline V gene has CDR1 MNHNY and CDR2 SVGAGI (reference sequence). The CDR3 spans 14 residues. V lost 2 bases, J lost 4 bases, and 11 bases lay in between. The DNA of the CDR3 is TGTGCCAGCAGTTACGGTCGCCGGGGCACTGAAGCTTTCTTT. Its protein is CASSYGRRGTEAFF.

This sequence joins TRBV6-2 or TRBV6-3 and TRBJ2-7; weak D call: TRBD1 (6 bases). Germline assignment: CDR1 MNHEY and CDR2 SVGEGT. The CDR3 is made up of 14 amino acids. V was trimmed by 2 bases and J by 6 bases, leaving 14 bases between them. The CDR3 DNA reads as TGTGCCAGCAGTTACAGGACAGTAGGCGGCGAGCAGTACTTC. This encodes CASSYRTVGGEQYF.

This rearrangement joins TRBV20-1 to TRBJ2-1; TRBD2 aligns across 9 bases. Looked up from germline, CDR1 is DFQATT and CDR2 is SNEGSKA (reference sequence). The J segment lost 4 bases and the V segment lost 1 base, leaving 2 bases of the junction unmatched. The CDR3 has 14 residues. The CDR3 loop is CSARGLADYNEQFF. CDR3 DNA sequence: TGCAGTGCTAGAGGACTAGCGGATTACAATGAGCAGTTCTTC.

The rearrangement joins TRBV20-1 to TRBJ1-1, with 11 bases lining up with TRBD1. The CDR3 consists of 17 residues. The trim removed 1 base at V and 0 bases at J, leaving 7 bases unmatched. Looked up from germline, CDR1 is DFQATT and CDR2 is SNEGSKA (reference sequence). The CDR3 loop reads CSARGARTGGMNTEAFF. The CDR3 DNA sequence: TGCAGTGCTAGAGGTGCGAGGACAGGGGGCATGAACACTGAAGCTTTCTTT.

This chain uses TRBV12-5 with TRBJ2-7; either TRBD1 or TRBD2 may fit D (5 bases each). Trimming took 0 bases from V and 2 from J, leaving 8 bases between them. This CDR3 has 14 amino acids. CDR1 is LGHNT, CDR2 FRNRAP, per germline. The DNA for the CDR3 is TGTGCTAGTGGTTTGGTGAGGGGTACCTACGAGCAGTACTTC. This encodes CASGLVRGTYEQYF.

This sequence joins TRBV11-2 and TRBJ2-7; no clear D gene. The CDR3 runs 15 residues. Trimming cost V 3 bases and J 0 bases, with 12 bases left between them. CDR1 is SGHAT and CDR2 is FQNNGV in the germline V gene. CDR3: CASSFSLQSSYEQYF. For the CDR3, the DNA is TGTGCCAGCAGCTTCAGTCTACAGAGCTCCTACGAGCAGTACTTC. The full variable domain, in which reference TRBV11-2 and TRBJ2-7 provide the parts outside the CDR3, is EAGVAQSPRYKIIEKRQSVAFWCNPISGHATLYWYQQILGQGPKLLIQFQNNGVVDDSQLPKDRFSAERLKGVDSTLKIQPAKLEDSAVYLCASSFSLQSSYEQYFGPGTRLTVT.

This clonotype has just a few counts. The genes are TRBV7-6 and TRBJ1-2, with TRBD1 as a possible D gene (6 bases). V was clipped by 2 bases and J by 5 bases, with 15 bases between them. The CDR3 totals 15 residues. Germline V gene sequence: CDR1 SGHVS, CDR2 FNYEAQ. CDR3 nucleotides: TGTGCCAGCAGCTTATGGGCAGGGGACACTTATGGCTACACCTTC. It yields the protein CASSLWAGDTYGYTF.